This entry lists 5 T cell receptor beta chains sequenced from one sample in a study of blood T cell repertoires in COVID-19. The table came from immunoSEQ multiplex PCR; TCRdb's copy has only in-frame clones and leaves some out. The profile covers some 350,000 clones, with 85% to 90% appearing a single time and roughly 3.1% taken by the ten largest. The sequencing input was peripheral blood. These receptors were taken from a human donor in a cohort sampled during active COVID-19.

CDR3 protein: CASSKQGLGSGIGDTQYF. The CDR3 coding sequence is TGCGCCAGCTCCAAGCAGGGGTTAGGGAGCGGGATAGGAGATACGCAGTATTTT. J is TRBJ2-3 and V is TRBV5-1; D may be TRBD2 (7 bases). This CDR3 has 18 residues. Germline assignment: CDR1 SGHRS and CDR2 YFSETQ. Deletions cut 7 bases from V and 5 bases from J, with 29 bases between.

This chain connects TRBV19 to TRBJ2-7; 8 bases are shared with TRBD1. Germline-derived CDR1 and CDR2 are LNHDA and SQIVND (reference sequence). Germline trimming cut 6 bases from V and 0 bases from J; bases unmatched to any gene: 10. The CDR3 is made up of 16 amino acids. The CDR3 loop reads CASSLHGTGNSYEQYF. CDR3 bases: TGTGCCAGTAGCCTTCATGGGACAGGAAACTCCTACGAGCAGTACTTC.

The chain recombines TRBV18 with TRBJ2-5; 8 positions agree with TRBD1. Trimming cost V 1 base and J 3 bases; bases outside gene matches: 10. CDR1 and CDR2 from the germline V gene are KGHSH and LQKENI. CDR3 length: 17 residues. The DNA of the CDR3 is TGTGCCAGCTCACCACTTGCAGGGACAGGAGCTAAAGAGACCCAGTACTTC. This codes for CASSPLAGTGAKETQYF.

The chain employs TRBV19 and TRBJ1-1; possibly TRBD1 for D (5 bases). The CDR3 contains 13 residues. The V gene's germline CDR1 is LNHDA and CDR2 SQIVND (reference sequence). V was cut by 1 base and J by 7 bases, with 10 bases left in between. The DNA for the CDR3 is TGTGCCAGTAGTATAGCAGAAGGGGATGAAGCTTTCTTT. It codes for CASSIAEGDEAFF.

The chain combines TRBV30 with TRBJ1-2, with D possibly TRBD1 on 6 matching bases. The CDR3 runs 12 residues. CDR1 and CDR2 (germline): GTSNPN, SVGIG (reference sequence). V lost 5 bases and J lost 8, with 15 bases in between. CDR3 loop: CAWSTGPGGYTF. CDR3 bases: TGTGCCTGGTCGACAGGACCAGGCGGCTACACCTTC. The full variable domain, in which reference TRBV30 and TRBJ1-2 provide the parts outside the CDR3, is SQTIHQWPATLVQPVGSPLSLECTVEGTSNPNLYWYRQAAGRGLQLLFYSVGIGQISSEVPQNLSASRPQDRQFILSSKKLLLSDSGFYLCAWSTGPGGYTFGSGTRLTVV.